This T cell receptor beta chain was sequenced for a study of T-cell reconstitution after alpha-beta-depleted transplantation in children. Library preparation (for TCRbeta) was performed with unique molecular identifiers. TCRdb re-derived calls from the PCR reads in MiXCR, one entry per CDR3 protein. The sample has 190,000 or so distinct CDR3 sequences, 6.5% to 7.5% seen once. V shed 6 bases and J shed 8 bases, with 19 bases lying between them. This CDR3 has 15 residues. The germline CDR1 and CDR2 sequences are KGHDR and SFDVKD. Sequenced here: PBMCs from the stem cell graft donor, sampled from the stem cell graft. The clonotype comes from a human donor who donated a stem cell graft to a child with Wiskott-Aldrich syndrome. V usage is TRBV24-1 and J usage is TRBJ2-1, with D perhaps matching TRBD2 (6 bases). The CDR3 is CATSTGDYLVDEQFF. CDR3 nucleotide sequence: TGTGCCACCAGTACGGGAGACTACCTCGTCGATGAGCAGTTCTTC.